The 2 T cell receptor beta chains listed next were all sequenced from one sample in a study of blood T cell repertoires in COVID-19. This table comes from immunoSEQ multiplex PCR, and its TCRdb copy is limited to in-frame clones, with some not included. The repertoire has 100,000 to 150,000 clones, approximately 84% of them found once; the top ten carry 17%. Sequenced: peripheral blood. The receptors originated from a woman at least 80 years old with acute or convalescent COVID-19.

V is TRBV27 and J is TRBJ2-1; no clear D. CDR3 length equals 11 residues. Germline V gene lookup returns CDR1 MNHEY and CDR2 SMNVEV (reference sequence). V lost 3 bases, J lost 6 bases, and 3 bases lay in between. The CDR3 DNA reads TGTGCCAGCAGTTTCCTCAATGAGCAGTTCTTC. It specifies CASSFLNEQFF.

This clone has only a few counts. The J gene is TRBJ1-5, the V gene TRBV4-1; 8 nucleotides line up with TRBD1. Germline assignment: CDR1 MGHRA and CDR2 YSYEKL. The CDR3 is 15 residues long. Trimming cost V 4 bases and J 5 bases; bases outside gene matches: 7. The CDR3 protein is CASSPRTGRDQPQHF. CDR3 DNA: TGCGCCAGCAGCCCCCGGACAGGGAGGGATCAGCCCCAGCATTTT.